The 3 T cell receptor beta chains below all came from one sample that was sequenced in a study of PD-L1 blockade in urothelial cancer. Assay used: immunoSEQ multiplex PCR; TCRdb lists only in-frame clones, some missing. This sample has roughly 40,000 clones, with less than 95% found just once. Regarding time point: peripheral blood 6 weeks after treatment start. Specimen: PBMCs, collected around atezolizumab (anti-PD-L1) treatment. Receptors originate from a man aged 65 to 79 with urothelial cancer.

For this clone: Other DNA sequences within the sample encode an identical CDR3. The chain combines TRBV7-9 with TRBJ1-5, with D maybe TRBD1 (6 bases). V was pared by 4 bases and J by 3 bases, with 10 bases between. The CDR3 length is 14 residues. Germline-derived CDR1 and CDR2 are SEHNR and FQNEAQ (reference sequence). CDR3 protein: CASSSDSSNQPQHF. Here the CDR3 DNA reads TGTGCCAGCAGCTCGGACAGCTCCAATCAGCCCCAGCATTTT.

The V and J genes are TRBV27 and TRBJ2-1, with TRBD1 matching over 9 bases. J gave up 0 bases and V 6 bases, and 12 bases lay outside the gene matches. This CDR3 has 18 residues. Germline CDR1 reads MNHEY; CDR2 reads SMNVEV (reference sequence). DNA for the CDR3: TGTGCCAGCAGGGGACAGGGCGCTAGCGGCAGCTCCTACAATGAGCAGTTCTTC. It encodes CASRGQGASGSSYNEQFF.

This chain links TRBV5-1 with TRBJ2-2; D unresolved. V gave up 4 bases and J gave up 4 bases, with 17 bases separating them. CDR1 and CDR2 from the germline V gene are SGHRS and YFSETQ. This CDR3 region has 16 residues. The CDR3 loop is CASSLSSGSGTGELFF. DNA of the CDR3: TGCGCCAGCAGCCTTTCATCGGGTTCGGGCACCGGGGAGCTGTTTTTT.